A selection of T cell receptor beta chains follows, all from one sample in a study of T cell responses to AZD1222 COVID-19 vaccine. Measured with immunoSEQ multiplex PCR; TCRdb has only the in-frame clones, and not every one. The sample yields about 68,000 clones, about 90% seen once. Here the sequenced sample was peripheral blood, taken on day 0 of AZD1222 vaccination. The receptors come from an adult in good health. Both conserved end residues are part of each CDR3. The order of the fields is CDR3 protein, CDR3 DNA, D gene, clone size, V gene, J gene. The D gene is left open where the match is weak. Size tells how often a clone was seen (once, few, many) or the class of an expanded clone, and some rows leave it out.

CDR3: CASSLVGIVSHNEQFF; DNA: TGTGCCAGCAGCTTAGTAGGGATAGTATCCCACAATGAGCAGTTCTTC; D: NA; size: NA; V: TRBV7-2; J: TRBJ2-1
CDR3: CSVRFGNTIYF; DNA: TGCAGCGTCAGGTTTGGAAACACCATATATTTT; D: NA; size: NA; V: TRBV29-1; J: TRBJ1-3
CDR3: CAWMGVWNTEAFF; DNA: TGTGCCTGGATGGGGGTTTGGAACACTGAAGCTTTCTTT; D: NA; size: NA; V: TRBV30; J: TRBJ1-1
CDR3: CAWSRQAFNSPLHF; DNA: TGTGCCTGGAGTCGACAGGCCTTTAATTCACCCCTCCACTTT; D: NA; size: NA; V: TRBV30; J: TRBJ1-6
CDR3: CASSSSSGRLVETQYF; DNA: TGTGCCAGCAGCTCATCTAGCGGGAGGCTTGTGGAGACCCAGTACTTC; D: TRBD2; size: NA; V: TRBV7-2; J: TRBJ2-5
CDR3: CASSFQANEQFF; DNA: TGTGCCAGCAGCTTTCAGGCGAATGAGCAGTTCTTC; D: NA; size: NA; V: TRBV5-6; J: TRBJ2-1
CDR3: CSARYRTEAFF; DNA: TGCAGTGCTAGGTACAGGACTGAAGCTTTCTTT; D: NA; size: NA; V: TRBV20-1; J: TRBJ1-1
CDR3: CASGRREGHNEQFF; DNA: TGTGCCAGCGGTAGGCGGGAGGGACACAATGAGCAGTTCTTC; D: TRBD2; size: NA; V: TRBV2; J: TRBJ2-1
CDR3: CASSPLQGGDYTF; DNA: TGTGCCAGCAGTCCTCTACAGGGGGGCGACTACACCTTC; D: TRBD1; size: NA; V: TRBV27; J: TRBJ1-2
CDR3: CARSLGTCRSYTF; DNA: TGTGCCAGAAGCTTGGGGACCTGCCGTAGCTACACCTTC; D: NA; size: NA; V: TRBV5-3; J: TRBJ1-2
CDR3: CSVGVGLNTGELFF; DNA: TGCAGCGTGGGGGTAGGGCTCAACACCGGGGAGCTGTTTTTT; D: NA; size: NA; V: TRBV29-1; J: TRBJ2-2
CDR3: CAWRVGEKTEAFF; DNA: TGTGCCTGGAGGGTTGGGGAAAAAACTGAAGCTTTCTTT; D: NA; size: NA; V: TRBV30; J: TRBJ1-1
CDR3: CAWSNRYEQYF; DNA: TGTGCCTGGAGTAACCGCTACGAGCAGTACTTC; D: NA; size: NA; V: TRBV30; J: TRBJ2-7
CDR3: CASSLTSDNTGELFF; DNA: TGTGCCAGCAGTTTGACTAGTGACAACACCGGGGAGCTGTTTTTT; D: NA; size: NA; V: TRBV28; J: TRBJ2-2
CDR3: CASSITVNTEAFF; DNA: TGTGCCAGTAGTATCACGGTGAACACTGAAGCTTTCTTT; D: NA; size: once; V: TRBV19; J: TRBJ1-1
CDR3: CASSLTGVDTQYF; DNA: TGTGCCAGCAGTTTAACGGGAGTGGATACGCAGTATTTT; D: NA; size: NA; V: TRBV27; J: TRBJ2-3
CDR3: CASSYYGQANTEAFF; DNA: TGTGCCAGCAGTTATTACGGACAGGCGAACACTGAAGCTTTCTTT; D: TRBD1; size: NA; V: TRBV6-5; J: TRBJ1-1
CDR3: CASSYSIVATQETQYF; DNA: TGTGCCAGCAGTTACTCGATCGTAGCGACCCAAGAGACCCAGTACTTC; D: NA; size: NA; V: TRBV6-2/TRBV6-3; J: TRBJ2-5
CDR3: CASSLGAGWTDTQYF; DNA: TGTGCCAGCAGTTTAGGAGCGGGTTGGACAGATACGCAGTATTTT; D: NA; size: NA; V: TRBV27; J: TRBJ2-3
CDR3: CARPNPSSYEQYF; DNA: TGTGCCAGACCAAATCCGAGCTCCTACGAGCAGTACTTC; D: NA; size: NA; V: TRBV21-1; J: TRBJ2-7
CDR3: CATSRDRGQGDEQFF; DNA: TGTGCCACCAGCAGAGATAGAGGACAGGGGGACGAGCAGTTCTTC; D: TRBD1; size: NA; V: TRBV15; J: TRBJ2-1
CDR3: CATSDVGGISTDTQYF; DNA: TGTGCCACCAGTGACGTCGGGGGAATAAGCACAGATACGCAGTATTTT; D: NA; size: NA; V: TRBV24-1; J: TRBJ2-3
CDR3: CASSESRGTYNSPLHF; DNA: TGCGCCAGCAGTGAGTCGCGGGGTACCTATAATTCACCCCTCCACTTT; D: NA; size: NA; V: TRBV10-2; J: TRBJ1-6
CDR3: CASRSPGLVVEQFF; DNA: TGTGCAAGCCGGTCCCCGGGACTAGTTGTTGAGCAGTTCTTC; D: TRBD2; size: NA; V: TRBV11-2; J: TRBJ2-1
CDR3: CAWSVGGAGEAFF; DNA: TGTGCCTGGAGTGTGGGTGGGGCAGGGGAAGCTTTCTTT; D: NA; size: NA; V: TRBV30; J: TRBJ1-1
CDR3: CASSLTGGGFWQYF; DNA: TGTGCCAGCAGTTTGACAGGGGGCGGATTTTGGCAGTACTTC; D: TRBD1; size: NA; V: TRBV28; J: TRBJ2-7
CDR3: CASRMRINQPQHF; DNA: TGTGCCAGCAGGATGCGGATCAATCAGCCCCAGCATTTT; D: NA; size: NA; V: TRBV6-5; J: TRBJ1-5
CDR3: CASSKIRLAGAYEQYF; DNA: TGTGCCAGCAGCAAGATCAGACTAGCGGGAGCCTACGAGCAGTACTTC; D: TRBD2; size: NA; V: TRBV11-2; J: TRBJ2-7
CDR3: CASSSQVSNQPQHF; DNA: TGTGCCAGCAGTTCGCAGGTCAGCAATCAGCCCCAGCATTTT; D: NA; size: NA; V: TRBV7-2; J: TRBJ1-5
CDR3: CASKEYTGNSPLHF; DNA: TGTGCCAGCAAGGAATATACAGGGAATTCACCCCTCCACTTT; D: NA; size: NA; V: TRBV6-5; J: TRBJ1-6
CDR3: CASSAGPFREQYF; DNA: TGTGCCAGCAGCGCCGGACCGTTCCGCGAGCAGTACTTC; D: NA; size: NA; V: TRBV7-2; J: TRBJ2-7
CDR3: CASSLGSGPNQPQHF; DNA: TGTGCCAGCAGCTTAGGTTCTGGGCCCAATCAGCCCCAGCATTTT; D: NA; size: once; V: TRBV7-9; J: TRBJ1-5
CDR3: CASSASSGFYTGELFF; DNA: TGTGCCAGCAGCGCGAGTAGCGGGTTTTACACCGGGGAGCTGTTTTTT; D: TRBD2; size: few; V: TRBV7-9; J: TRBJ2-2
CDR3: CASSESPGYEQFF; DNA: TGCGCCAGCAGTGAGTCCCCAGGGTATGAGCAGTTCTTC; D: NA; size: few; V: TRBV10-1; J: TRBJ2-1
CDR3: CASSYRQATEAFF; DNA: TGTGCCAGCAGCTATCGACAGGCCACTGAAGCTTTCTTT; D: NA; size: NA; V: TRBV7-3; J: TRBJ1-1
CDR3: CASSIDGGSNQPQHF; DNA: TGTGCCAGTAGTATAGATGGTGGTAGCAATCAGCCCCAGCATTTT; D: NA; size: NA; V: TRBV19; J: TRBJ1-5
CDR3: CASSQLAGHTDTQYF; DNA: TGTGCCAGCAGCCAACTAGCGGGCCACACAGATACGCAGTATTTT; D: TRBD2; size: few; V: TRBV4-2; J: TRBJ2-3
CDR3: CASSRGVINEKLFF; DNA: TGTGCCAGCAGTCGGGGCGTAATTAATGAAAAACTGTTTTTT; D: NA; size: NA; V: TRBV25-1; J: TRBJ1-4
CDR3: CATSGTGEYGYTF; DNA: TGCGCCACGTCCGGGACAGGGGAATATGGCTACACCTTC; D: TRBD1; size: NA; V: TRBV10-2; J: TRBJ1-2
CDR3: CASSSRTGRGYTF; DNA: TGTGCCAGCAGTTCCAGGACAGGGCGGGGCTACACCTTC; D: TRBD1; size: NA; V: TRBV6-5; J: TRBJ1-2
CDR3: CASITGTSGTEEQYF; DNA: TGCGCCAGCATAACAGGGACTAGCGGGACTGAGGAGCAGTACTTC; D: TRBD2; size: NA; V: TRBV10-2; J: TRBJ2-7
CDR3: CASSPSWTRMNEKLFF; DNA: TGTGCCAGCAGCCCCTCCTGGACCCGGATGAATGAAAAACTGTTTTTT; D: NA; size: NA; V: TRBV7-6; J: TRBJ1-4
CDR3: CASSLGTGGRAKNIQYF; DNA: TGTGCCAGCAGTTTAGGGACAGGGGGGAGAGCCAAAAACATTCAGTACTTC; D: TRBD1; size: NA; V: TRBV28; J: TRBJ2-4
CDR3: CASSDSVDSPLHF; DNA: TGTGCCAGCAGTGACTCTGTAGATTCACCCCTCCACTTT; D: NA; size: NA; V: TRBV6-4; J: TRBJ1-6
CDR3: CASSASSGAANSPLHF; DNA: TGTGCCAGTAGTGCGTCGTCCGGGGCGGCGAATTCACCCCTCCACTTT; D: NA; size: NA; V: TRBV19; J: TRBJ1-6